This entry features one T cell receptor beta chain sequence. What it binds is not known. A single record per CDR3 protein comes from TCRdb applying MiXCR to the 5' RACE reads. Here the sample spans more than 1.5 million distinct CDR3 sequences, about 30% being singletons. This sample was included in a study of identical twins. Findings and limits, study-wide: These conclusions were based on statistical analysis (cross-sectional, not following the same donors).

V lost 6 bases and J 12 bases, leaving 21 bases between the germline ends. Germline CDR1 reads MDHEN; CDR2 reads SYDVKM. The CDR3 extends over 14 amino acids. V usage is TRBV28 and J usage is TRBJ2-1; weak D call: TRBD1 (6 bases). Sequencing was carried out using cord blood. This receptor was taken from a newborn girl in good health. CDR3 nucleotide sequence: TGTGCCAGCAGCCCCCAAGCCGGGACACAGTCGCAGTTCTTC. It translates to CASSPQAGTQSQFF.